This entry describes one T cell receptor (beta chain). This clonotype is medium-sized (0.01 to 0.1%). The antigen it recognizes is unknown. No quality values exist for individual bases; no much larger clone is one base distant. This sample stems from a study of early T cells in non-severe SARS-CoV-2 infection (dated by TCRdb to the early 2020s). Regarding the study in general: Because TCR sequencing was done on bulk RNA from unsorted whole blood, the alpha and beta chains could not be paired. General study outcomes and caveats: VDJdb matching was skewed toward anti-spike CD8 responses and likely underestimated virus-specific expansions by missing private and CD4 specificities.

The germline ends are 12 bases apart after V is trimmed by 4 bases and J by 3 bases. The CDR3 goes from the cysteine to the phenylalanine over 14 residues. Left in the record is the CDR3 DNA by itself, 42 bases read in frame from the first base. Per the germline V gene, SGHAT is the CDR1 and FQNNGV is the CDR2. This was a case-control study nested in a cohort of healthcare workers in London, UK, who had nasopharyngeal swab PCR tests and blood samples taken every week. Healthcare workers were recruited during the week of the UK lockdown, between 23 and 31 March 2020, and followed weekly for up to roughly 16 weeks. Preparation of the library involved 5' RACE. The instrument given in TCRdb is NextSeq 500. Unique molecular identifiers were attached to individual cDNA molecules in the TCR library protocol so that sequencing error and PCR bias could be corrected. Both TCR alpha and beta chains were sequenced, and tight co-correlation was observed between alpha and beta sequence abundances in each sample. The study's processing was this. Decombinator V4 was used to perform V gene, J gene and CDR3 annotation of TCR sequences. TCRs were defined as expanded if a significant change between any two time points was detected under a Poisson model with p below 0.0001. TCR abundances were normalised to the total number of TCRs sequenced in each sample and reported as counts per million. MAIT TCRs were defined by TRAV1-2 paired with TRAJ12, TRAJ20 or TRAJ33, and iNKT TCRs by TRAV10 paired with TRAJ18. VDJdb, accessed 1 November 2021, was searched for CMV, EBV and SARS-CoV-2 annotated TCRs, excluding TCRs annotated for multiple antigens. The public reads were reanalyzed by TCRdb: fastp trimming at Q25, MiXCR alignment, in-frame beta chains only. Records with the same CDR3 protein are collapsed into one entry carrying the most frequent genes and DNA. For this entry, the V and J calls and clone size follow TCRdb and not the study's own pipeline. This sample has approximately 22,000 distinct CDR3 sequences in its table, and approximately 4.3% of those were observed once. The top ten constitute over 4.5% of the sample.

The chain links TRBV11-2 with TRBJ1-2; the D gene is possibly TRBD1, with 5 bases matching. This sequence was found in an adult who was a healthcare worker with PCR-confirmed SARS-CoV-2 infection or an uninfected control (not recorded which). The sequenced material came from whole blood. This receptor has the CDR3 CASSSVRDDYGYTF. The DNA sequence is given as TGTGCCAGCAGCTCTGTCAGGGATGACTATGGCTACACCTTC.